This TCR beta chain was found in a study of blood T cells in healthy people across ages. Study results and limitations: Among long-lived donors, naive CD4+ cells were more numerous and diversity higher than in aged donors.

As for this clonotype: Antigen: not known.

The draw of peripheral blood yielded ten milliliters from each donor. With V trimmed by 4 bases and J by 10 bases, 4 bases remained unmatched. Germline V gives CDR1 MGHRA, CDR2 YSYEKL. The CDR3 is made up of 13 amino acids. The use of a sample-barcoded 5' primer and a J-beta primer mix characterized a second PCR of about 7 to 12 cycles. TCRdb re-derived calls from the 5' RACE reads in MiXCR, one entry per CDR3 protein. The sample has about 780,000 distinct CDR3 sequences, around 50% seen once. The specimen sequenced was blood. This TCR was recovered from a man aged 80 or over in good health. The chain carries TRBV4-1 and TRBJ2-1; 10 positions match TRBD2. CDR3 sequence reads: CASSLLAGAEQFF. The CDR3 nucleotides are TGCGCCAGCAGCCTTCTAGCGGGAGCGGAGCAGTTCTTC.